Following are 20 T cell receptor beta chains from one sample sequenced in a study of T cells after yellow fever vaccination (dated by TCRdb to about 2019). Library method: 5' RACE. Instrument used: Illumina HiSeq 2500. TCRdb passed the public sequencing reads through fastp at Q25 and MiXCR, retaining productive beta sequences. Entries that share a CDR3 protein sequence are merged under the most common genes and DNA. The sample contains a few hundred thousand distinct CDR3 sequences, more than 8.5% of them found a single time. About 20% of the sample is held by the ten biggest clonotypes. Sample treatment or condition, as interpreted from the label and publication: live attenuated yellow fever vaccine strain. The sequenced sample was PBMCs, obtained on the day of the first yellow fever vaccination. The receptors come from a man aged 18-30 years who received the YFV17D yellow fever vaccine.

This clonotype was seen many times. The chain uses TRBV5-1 and TRBJ2-5; 10 bases line up with TRBD1. Germline values: CDR1 SGHRS, CDR2 YFSETQ. J lost 5 bases, V lost 3 bases, and 4 bases had no gene match. This CDR3 contains 14 residues. The CDR3: CASSSRTGGETQYF. In DNA, the CDR3 is TGCGCCAGCAGCTCAAGGACAGGGGGGGAGACCCAGTACTTC.

This sequence joins TRBV7-2 and TRBJ1-4, with D unclear. Trimming removed 2 bases from V and 10 bases from J, with 11 bases in between. Germline CDR1 and CDR2: SGHTA and FQGNSA. This CDR3 has 13 residues. The CDR3: CASSLSPGIKLFF. DNA for the CDR3: TGTGCCAGCAGCTTATCGCCCGGGATAAAACTGTTTTTT.

The CDR3 bases are TGTGCCAGCAGCGTAAATCCGGGACCCTACGAGCAGTACTTC. Its translation is CASSVNPGPYEQYF. The rearrangement uses TRBV7-6 and TRBJ2-7; D is perhaps TRBD1 or TRBD2 (5 bases each). In germline, CDR1 is SGHVS, CDR2 FNYEAQ. V was cut by 5 bases and J by 2 bases, with 13 bases left in between. The CDR3 sequence is 14 residues long.

The chain combines TRBV12-3 or TRBV12-4 with TRBJ1-6; 8 positions agree with TRBD1. The CDR3 contains 14 residues. J gave up 8 bases and V 6 bases, and 6 bases lay outside the gene matches. The CDR3 protein is CASSSGQGYSPLHF. Here the CDR3 DNA reads TGTGCCAGCAGCTCCGGACAGGGTTATTCACCCCTCCACTTT.

This clonotype showed up many times. The V gene is TRBV4-1, the J gene TRBJ2-5; 7 nucleotides match TRBD2. J was trimmed by 4 bases and V by 3 bases; bases with no gene match: 11. The CDR3 totals 16 residues. Per germline, CDR1 MGHRA and CDR2 YSYEKL. CDR3 sequence (DNA): TGCGCCAGCAGCCAGTTTGGGCGGGGGATAGGAGAGACCCAGTACTTC. Amino acids: CASSQFGRGIGETQYF.

The table lists this clonotype with many counts. The V gene is TRBV20-1, the J gene TRBJ1-1; D may be TRBD1 (5 bases). The length of the CDR3 is 14 residues. Germline CDR1 and CDR2: DFQATT and SNEGSKA (reference sequence). V lost 4 bases to trimming and J lost 7 bases, with 19 bases between them. The CDR3 sequence is CSATGGQGRLEAFF. Here the CDR3 DNA reads TGCAGTGCTACCGGAGGCCAGGGTCGGCTTGAAGCTTTCTTT.

The V and J genes are TRBV4-1 and TRBJ1-2; the D gene is possibly TRBD1 (5 bases). The CDR3 totals 18 residues. Germline lookup yields CDR1 MGHRA and CDR2 YSYEKL. Trimming left V 6 bases short and J 8 bases short, with 31 bases between. The CDR3 loop is CASRGFSAPREAPGGYTF. In nucleotides, the CDR3 is TGCGCCAGCAGGGGTTTCTCGGCGCCCAGGGAAGCGCCGGGAGGCTACACCTTC.

CDR3 nucleotides: TGTGCCAGCAGCCCGGGACAGGGTCATTACTATGGCTACACCTTC. This encodes CASSPGQGHYYGYTF. This rearrangement joins TRBV5-4 to TRBJ1-2, with TRBD1 matching over 9 bases. V gave up 4 bases and J gave up 3 bases; unmatched junction bases: 7. Germline-derived CDR1 and CDR2 are SGHNT and YYREEE (reference sequence). The CDR3 length is 15 residues.

There are many counts of this clonotype. The J gene is TRBJ1-3, the V gene TRBV7-2, with D hard to call. Per germline, CDR1 SGHTA and CDR2 FQGNSA. The CDR3 spans 16 residues. V dropped 3 bases and J dropped 0 bases, with 12 bases sitting between them. The DNA of the CDR3 is TGTGCCAGCAGCTTTCAGGCCAACCCCTCTGGAAACACCATATATTTT. Protein sequence: CASSFQANPSGNTIYF.

This clonotype was detected only a few times. This chain uses TRBV6-2 or TRBV6-3 with TRBJ2-5, with 13 bases matching TRBD2. V shed 2 bases and J 5 bases; nucleotides not matched to a gene: 11. The CDR3 sequence is 18 residues long. Germline V gives CDR1 MNHEY, CDR2 SVGEGT. The CDR3 DNA reads TGTGCCAGCAGTTACGGCGACTGGACTAGCGGGGGTTTTGAGACCCAGTACTTC. It codes for CASSYGDWTSGGFETQYF.

The chain links TRBV4-3 to TRBJ2-5; 9 positions match TRBD1. This CDR3 has 15 amino acids. Trimming removed 4 bases from V and 4 bases from J; junction bases left unmatched: 7. Germline lookup yields CDR1 LGHNA and CDR2 YSLEER. CDR3 nucleotides: TGCGCCAGCAGCCTATCGGCGGGACAGGGAGAGACCCAGTACTTC. Protein product: CASSLSAGQGETQYF.

This clonotype has at least ten counts. The chain links TRBV5-1 to TRBJ2-3; no clear D gene. The V gene lost 4 bases and the J gene lost 6 bases, with 9 bases spanning the gap. The CDR3 runs to 12 residues. From germline, CDR1 is SGHRS and CDR2 YFSETQ. This CDR3 is CASSPDLDTQYF. CDR3 sequence (DNA): TGCGCCAGCAGCCCCGATTTGGATACGCAGTATTTT.

The chain is built from TRBV9 and TRBJ1-1; D is ambiguous. The CDR3 spans 13 residues. Germline assignment: CDR1 SGDLS and CDR2 YYNGEE. V was shortened by 1 base and J by 3 bases, with 7 bases between the two germline ends. CDR3 amino acids: CASSVYEDTEAFF. CDR3 coding DNA: TGTGCCAGCAGCGTATACGAAGACACTGAAGCTTTCTTT.

The chain links TRBV3-1 to TRBJ2-5, with D uncertain. This CDR3 has 13 residues. Germline CDR1 reads LGHDT; CDR2 reads YNNKEL (reference sequence). V was cut by 4 bases and J by 4 bases, with 10 bases left in between. The CDR3 nucleotides read TGTGCCAGCAGCCGGACCCTGAGAGAGACCCAGTACTTC. This codes for CASSRTLRETQYF.

This clonotype was recorded at least ten times. The chain recombines TRBV12-3 or TRBV12-4 with TRBJ2-5; TRBD2 agrees at 10 bases. The J segment lost 4 bases and the V segment lost 7 bases, leaving 3 bases of the junction unmatched. This CDR3 contains 13 residues. The CDR3 DNA sequence: TGTGCCAGCACCTTAGCGGGAGGAGAGACCCAGTACTTC. Translation: CASTLAGGETQYF.

The rearrangement joins TRBV30 to TRBJ2-3; 10 bases line up with TRBD2. The CDR3 has 17 residues. The germline CDR1 and CDR2 sequences are GTSNPN and SVGIG (reference sequence). J was trimmed by 2 bases and V by 0 bases; bases with no gene match: 8. The CDR3: CAWSVRSSGGLTDTQYF. The CDR3 nucleotides are TGTGCCTGGAGTGTAAGGTCTAGCGGGGGCCTCACAGATACGCAGTATTTT.

The chain is built from TRBV7-3 and TRBJ2-1; D is ambiguous. CDR3 size: 12 residues. Germline V gene data show CDR1 as SGHTA and CDR2 as FQGTGA. The V and J ends lost 5 bases and 9 bases respectively, with 11 bases between them. The CDR3 is CASSHGHTEQFF. The DNA of the CDR3 is TGTGCCAGCAGCCACGGCCACACTGAGCAGTTCTTC.

The table lists this clonotype with a few counts. The genes are TRBV24-1 and TRBJ2-5; D is ambiguous. This CDR3 region has 15 residues. Germline V gene data show CDR1 as KGHDR and CDR2 as SFDVKD. The V and J ends lost 3 bases and 5 bases respectively, with 15 bases between them. The CDR3 nucleotides are TGTGCCACCAGTGATCCCAGGACGGCCGGGGAGACCCAGTACTTC. It yields the protein CATSDPRTAGETQYF.

This clonotype was counted between two and nine times. The rearrangement uses TRBV7-2 and TRBJ2-2; D is possibly TRBD2 (6 bases). Germline V lookup: CDR1 SGHTA, CDR2 FQGNSA. Trimming cost V 6 bases and J 4 bases, with 18 bases left between them. There are 16 residues in the CDR3. CDR3 bases: TGTGCCAGCAGTTACCCCGGGACTTTTGGCACCGGGGAGCTGTTTTTT. Its protein product is CASSYPGTFGTGELFF.

This clonotype showed up many times. The V and J genes are TRBV3-1 and TRBJ2-3, with a possible D match to TRBD2 (6 bases). Trimming took 6 bases from V and 5 from J, leaving 15 bases between them. Germline V lookup: CDR1 LGHDT, CDR2 YNNKEL (reference sequence). The CDR3 length is 14 residues. The DNA of the CDR3 is TGTGCCAGCAGTCCTCGCCGGGGAGGAGATACGCAGTATTTT. Translation gives CASSPRRGGDTQYF.